The next 11 T cell receptor beta chains were all read from a single sample in a study of T cell repertoires in cytomegalovirus infection. TCRdb re-derived calls from the reads in MiXCR, one entry per CDR3 protein. The sample lists around 530,000 distinct CDR3 sequences; more than 15% were seen once. The sample taken for sequencing was CD8+ T cells from PBMCs. These TCRs come from a human donor in good health (CMV status not recorded). Some clones in this sample may be carry-over from other donors' samples.

The V call is TRBV27, the J call TRBJ2-5; 10 bases align to TRBD2. The CDR3 runs to 14 residues. The germline CDR1 and CDR2 sequences are MNHEY and SMNVEV (reference sequence). Trimming cost V 7 bases and J 5 bases; bases outside gene matches: 7. The chain's CDR3 is CASTISGGAETQYF. The CDR3, as DNA: TGTGCCAGCACCATAAGCGGGGGGGCGGAGACCCAGTACTTC.

The rearrangement joins TRBV15 to TRBJ2-7; D ambiguous. The CDR3 sequence is 21 residues long. The germline V gene has CDR1 LNHNV and CDR2 YYDKDF (reference sequence). Trimming left V 2 bases short and J 0 bases short, with 29 bases between. CDR3 DNA sequence: TGTGCCACCAGCAGACCGAAAACCGATCGGATTGGGTTACCCAGCTCCTACGAGCAGTACTTC. This translates into CATSRPKTDRIGLPSSYEQYF.

Note on this clonotype: The final CDR3 position lacks the conserved phenylalanine or tryptophan, pointing to a likely read error. J is TRBJ2-1 and V is TRBV12-3 or TRBV12-4; D unresolved. V dropped 8 bases and J dropped 0 bases, with 8 bases sitting between them. The CDR3 has 13 amino acids. The DNA of the CDR3 is TGTGCCAGCGCGTCGAGCTCCTACAATGAGCAGTTCTTA. As protein: CASASSSYNEQFL.

The chain has TRBV19 and TRBJ2-1; 7 nucleotides match TRBD1. The germline CDR1 and CDR2 sequences are LNHDA and SQIVND (reference sequence). Losses at the gene ends were 4 bases for V and 8 bases for J; bases not matched to a gene: 2. The CDR3 is 12 amino acids. In DNA, the CDR3 is TGTGCCAGTAGTAACAGGGGTTATGAGCAGTTCTTC. As protein: CASSNRGYEQFF. The full variable domain, in which reference TRBV19 and TRBJ2-1 provide the parts outside the CDR3, is DGGITQSPKYLFRKEGQNVTLSCEQNLNHDAMYWYRQDPGQGLRLIYYSQIVNDFQKGDIAEGYSVSREKKESFPLTVTSAQKNPTAFYLCASSNRGYEQFFGPGTRLTVL.

The chain combines TRBV6-5 with TRBJ1-2; perhaps TRBD1 as D (6 bases). Germline assignment: CDR1 MNHEY and CDR2 SVGAGI. The V end lost 4 bases, the J end lost 9 bases, and 12 bases lay between the germline ends. This CDR3 contains 12 residues. Here the CDR3 reads CASSLVGASYTF. CDR3 nucleotide sequence: TGTGCCAGCAGTTTGGTGGGGGCGAGCTACACCTTC.

This clonotype was seen more than once but under ten times. The genes are TRBV2 and TRBJ2-7; the match to TRBD1 covers 7 bases. V lost 6 bases and J lost 5; bases outside the gene matches: 7. CDR1 is SNHLY and CDR2 is FYNNEI in the germline V gene. This CDR3 is built from 13 residues. As DNA, the CDR3 is TGTGCCAGCAGGCGGACAGGAGAGCACGAGCAGTACTTC. Protein: CASRRTGEHEQYF.

The rearrangement joins TRBV6-8 to TRBJ1-4; TRBD1 matches 7 bases. The trim removed 6 bases at V and 14 bases at J, leaving 9 bases unmatched. The CDR3 has 12 residues. CDR1 MNHGY and CDR2 SAAAGT come from the germline V gene. CDR3: CASRTTGESLFF. The CDR3 bases are TGTGCCAGCAGAACCACAGGGGAAAGCCTGTTTTTT.

In this sample, this clonotype turned up many times. The rearrangement joins TRBV12-3 or TRBV12-4 to TRBJ1-2; D not resolved. This CDR3 comprises 13 residues. Trimming shortened V by 10 bases and J by 4 bases, and 16 bases separated the two germline ends. The CDR3 sequence is CATTSPGGYGYTF. The CDR3 coding sequence is TGTGCCACGACGAGCCCAGGCGGCTATGGCTACACCTTC.

This clonotype has at least ten counts. The chain uses TRBV15 and TRBJ2-5; the D is unclear. Germline values: CDR1 LNHNV, CDR2 YYDKDF (reference sequence). The V end was cut by 1 base, the J end by 2 bases, with 8 bases between. CDR3 length equals 14 residues. The CDR3: CATSRGEQQETQYF. The CDR3, as DNA: TGTGCCACCAGCAGAGGGGAACAGCAAGAGACCCAGTACTTC.

The count of this clonotype is one. Because it lacks the conserved phenylalanine or tryptophan at the end, this CDR3 is likely a read error. This rearrangement joins TRBV4-1 to TRBJ2-1, with 8 bases aligning to TRBD2. Losses at the gene ends were 0 bases for V and 9 bases for J; bases not matched to a gene: 10. Germline CDR1 and CDR2: MGHRA and YSYEKL. The CDR3 length is 16 residues. For the CDR3, the DNA is TGCGCCAGCAGCCAAGATAGCGGGGAGGGTCTTCCTGAGCAGTTCTTA. This gives the protein CASSQDSGEGLPEQFL.

The chain links TRBV4-2 to TRBJ2-5, with D hard to call. V was cut by 8 bases and J by 5 bases, with 18 bases left in between. CDR3 length: 14 residues. Germline CDR1 and CDR2: LGHNA and YNFKEQ. This CDR3 reads CASGSADIMETQYF. In nucleotides, the CDR3 is TGTGCCAGCGGAAGTGCGGATATCATGGAGACCCAGTACTTC.